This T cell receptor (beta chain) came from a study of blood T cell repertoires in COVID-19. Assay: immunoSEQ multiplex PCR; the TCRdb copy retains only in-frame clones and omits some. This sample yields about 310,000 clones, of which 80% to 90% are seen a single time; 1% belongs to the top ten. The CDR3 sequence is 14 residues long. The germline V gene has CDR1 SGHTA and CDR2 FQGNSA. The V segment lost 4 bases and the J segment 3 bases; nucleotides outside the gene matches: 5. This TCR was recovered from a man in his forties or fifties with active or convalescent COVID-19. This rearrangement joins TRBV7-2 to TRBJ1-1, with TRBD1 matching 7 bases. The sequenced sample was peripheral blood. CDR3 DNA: TGTGCCAGCAGCTATTACACAGGGGACACTGAAGCTTTCTTT. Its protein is CASSYYTGDTEAFF. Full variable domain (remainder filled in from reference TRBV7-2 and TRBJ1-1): GAGVSQSPSNKVTEKGKDVELRCDPISGHTALYWYRQSLGQGLEFLIYFQGNSAPDKSGLPSDRFSAERTGGSVSTLTIQRTQQEDSAVYLCASSYYTGDTEAFFGQGTRLTVV.